This T cell receptor beta chain was sequenced for a study of blood T cell repertoires in COVID-19. CDR3 length equals 13 residues. Deletions cut 6 bases from V and 5 bases from J, with 12 bases between. The germline V gene encodes CDR1 SGHRS and CDR2 YFSETQ. Measured with immunoSEQ multiplex PCR; TCRdb has only the in-frame clones, and not every one. The sample holds around 300,000 clones, 85% to 90% seen once. Cohorts were based on clinical histories the participants reported. For recovered donors of Cohort 3, there were two negative PCRs, clearance, or symptom resolution. The TCR sequence derives from a woman in her late teens or twenties who had recovered from COVID-19. The chain carries TRBV5-1 and TRBJ2-1; D is perhaps TRBD1 (6 bases). Sequenced material: PBMCs or T cells enriched from blood (not recorded which). Here the CDR3 DNA reads TGCGCCAGCAACTTAGGGACAAACAATGAGCAGTTCTTC. Protein product: CASNLGTNNEQFF.